These 19 T cell receptor beta chains share one sample of origin, sequenced in a study of cytomegalovirus exposure and HLA in healthy donors. This PCR relied on a set of 60 Vbeta primers and 13 Jbeta primers. Clones were read by immunoSEQ multiplex PCR, and TCRdb kept only the in-frame ones, dropping some. The data show more than 150,000 clones, about four fifths seen once. The source material was PBMCs. The receptors derive from a woman between 25 and 40 years old in good health and CMV-seronegative.

The chain carries TRBV2 and TRBJ2-1; 7 bases line up with TRBD2. The CDR3 is 15 amino acids. Germline loops: CDR1 SNHLY, CDR2 FYNNEI. Trimming took 6 bases from V and 1 from J; bases not matched to a gene: 6. The CDR3 DNA reads as TGTGCCAGCAGGGCGCTAGCGGCTTCCTACAATGAGCAGTTCTTC. Its translation is CASRALAASYNEQFF.

The chain links TRBV19 to TRBJ2-6; no reliable D call. Germline V gene sequence: CDR1 LNHDA, CDR2 SQIVND (reference sequence). This CDR3 has 16 residues. Trimming took off 6 bases at V and 0 bases at J, with 12 bases between the two ends. CDR3 loop: CASSPPPGSGANVLTF. CDR3 DNA: TGTGCCAGTAGCCCCCCTCCCGGCTCTGGGGCCAACGTCCTGACTTTC. Drawing the rest from reference TRBV19 and TRBJ2-6, the complete variable domain is DGGITQSPKYLFRKEGQNVTLSCEQNLNHDAMYWYRQDPGQGLRLIYYSQIVNDFQKGDIAEGYSVSREKKESFPLTVTSAQKNPTAFYLCASSPPPGSGANVLTFGAGSRLTVL.

The chain links TRBV30 to TRBJ2-5; tentatively, D is TRBD2 (6 bases). CDR1 is GTSNPN and CDR2 is SVGIG in the germline V gene (reference sequence). V lost 1 base and J 0 bases, leaving 15 bases between the germline ends. CDR3 length equals 16 residues. The CDR3 DNA is TGTGCCTGGAGTGGCGGTGAGGGGAGGTACCAAGAGACCCAGTACTTC. This gives the protein CAWSGGEGRYQETQYF.

The chain is built from TRBV6-5 and TRBJ1-5; possible D gene TRBD1, 5 bases. Germline CDR1 reads MNHEY; CDR2 reads SVGAGI. The CDR3 is 15 residues long. The ends were cut back, 7 bases at V and 2 bases at J, with 15 bases in the middle. CDR3 amino acids: CASNIGRTRNQPQHF. The DNA for the CDR3 is TGTGCCAGCAATATCGGCCGGACACGCAATCAGCCCCAGCATTTT.

The V and J genes are TRBV7-2 and TRBJ1-2; D may be TRBD1 (6 bases). The germline CDR1 and CDR2 sequences are SGHTA and FQGNSA. V was shortened by 4 bases and J by 8 bases, with 17 bases between the two germline ends. The CDR3 covers 14 residues. The CDR3 nucleotides read TGTGCCAGCAGCTCAAGAGGGGGTAGTTGGGGCTACACCTTC. Translation gives CASSSRGGSWGYTF.

This clone was picked up one time. This chain joins TRBV4-1 and TRBJ2-7, with 10 bases that match TRBD2. With V trimmed by 4 bases and J by 2 bases, 14 bases remained unmatched. Per the germline V gene, CDR1 is MGHRA and CDR2 is YSYEKL. There are 18 residues in the CDR3. The CDR3 sequence: CASSPKKLAGLKAYEQYF. In DNA, the CDR3 is TGCGCCAGCAGCCCAAAGAAACTAGCGGGGTTAAAAGCCTACGAGCAGTACTTC.

The genes are TRBV4-1 and TRBJ2-1; 7 bases line up with TRBD2. CDR1 and CDR2 from the germline V gene are MGHRA and YSYEKL. V gave up 3 bases and J gave up 0 bases; unmatched junction bases: 8. The CDR3 spans 17 residues. The CDR3 loop is CASSHPSGPVSYNEQFF. In nucleotides, the CDR3 is TGCGCCAGCAGCCACCCTAGCGGCCCCGTCTCCTACAATGAGCAGTTCTTC.

V is TRBV30 and J is TRBJ2-2; D uncertain. The CDR3 consists of 13 residues. Trimming removed 0 bases from V and 6 bases from J, with 8 bases in between. CDR1 is GTSNPN and CDR2 is SVGIG in the germline V gene (reference sequence). The chain's CDR3 is CAWSVSGPGELFF. CDR3 sequence (DNA): TGTGCCTGGAGTGTATCTGGGCCCGGGGAGCTGTTTTTT. Full variable domain (outside the CDR3, taken from reference TRBV30 and TRBJ2-2): SQTIHQWPATLVQPVGSPLSLECTVEGTSNPNLYWYRQAAGRGLQLLFYSVGIGQISSEVPQNLSASRPQDRQFILSSKKLLLSDSGFYLCAWSVSGPGELFFGEGSRLTVL.

The chain carries TRBV30 and TRBJ1-4, with 8 bases matching TRBD1. V dropped 2 bases and J dropped 7; count of bases not matched to a gene: 3. Germline CDR1 and CDR2: GTSNPN and SVGIG (reference sequence). The CDR3 spans 13 residues. CDR3: CAWSLQGGEKLFF. The CDR3 region has the DNA TGTGCCTGGAGTTTACAGGGGGGTGAAAAACTGTTTTTT.

The chain recombines TRBV5-8 with TRBJ1-5, with 9 bases lining up with TRBD1. The CDR3 consists of 16 residues. V trimming: 2 bases; J trimming: 4 bases; junction bases outside the gene matches: 7. Germline CDR1 reads SGHTS; CDR2 reads YDEGEE. This CDR3 reads CASSLPGQGWNQPQHF. DNA of the CDR3: TGTGCCAGCAGCTTACCGGGACAGGGATGGAATCAGCCCCAGCATTTT.

CDR3 sequence: CATSFTGLGQETQYF. The CDR3 coding sequence is TGTGCCACCAGCTTTACAGGGTTGGGACAAGAGACCCAGTACTTC. The chain joins TRBV15 to TRBJ2-5; tentatively, D is TRBD1 (6 bases). CDR1 is LNHNV and CDR2 is YYDKDF in the germline V gene (reference sequence). V dropped 5 bases and J dropped 2 bases, with 15 bases sitting between them. This CDR3 contains 15 residues.

This chain joins TRBV25-1 and TRBJ1-6; D call uncertain. The CDR3 consists of 13 residues. V lost 6 bases, J lost 7 bases, and 10 bases lay in between. Germline V lookup: CDR1 MGHDK, CDR2 SYGVNS. CDR3 nucleotide sequence: TGTGCCAGCAGCCTTACAGTAAATTCACCCCTCCACTTT. Translating it yields CASSLTVNSPLHF.

This chain uses TRBV5-1 with TRBJ2-7, with 10 bases fitting TRBD2. The CDR3 consists of 16 residues. The ends lost 4 bases at V and 4 bases at J; junction bases unmatched: 11. Germline lookup yields CDR1 SGHRS and CDR2 YFSETQ. CDR3 bases: TGCGCCAGCAGCCTAGGACTAGCGGCCACTAATTACGAGCAGTACTTC. Amino acid sequence: CASSLGLAATNYEQYF.

The chain carries TRBV18 and TRBJ2-4; TRBD1 might be the D (5 bases). Germline loops: CDR1 KGHSH, CDR2 LQKENI. This CDR3 comprises 16 residues. With 3 bases removed from V and 0 bases from J, the gap between germline ends came to 12 bases. CDR3 sequence (DNA): TGTGCCAGCTCACCTAAAGACAGTCTAGCCAAAAACATTCAGTACTTC. Translated, it gives CASSPKDSLAKNIQYF.

The chain employs TRBV5-5 and TRBJ2-2; possible D gene TRBD1, 6 bases. V was pared by 4 bases and J by 0 bases, with 10 bases between. The germline gives CDR1 SGHKS, CDR2 YYEKEE (reference sequence). This CDR3 spans 15 amino acids. The CDR3 DNA reads as TGTGCCAGCAGCGAACAGGGAGCGAACACCGGGGAGCTGTTTTTT. It codes for CASSEQGANTGELFF.

This chain joins TRBV18 and TRBJ1-1; 10 positions agree with TRBD1. Looked up from germline, CDR1 is KGHSH and CDR2 is LQKENI. The CDR3 loop spans 14 amino acids. With V trimmed by 3 bases and J by 5 bases, 3 bases remained unmatched. CDR3 protein: CASSPLDRGTEAFF. The CDR3 nucleotides read TGTGCCAGCTCACCCCTGGACAGGGGGACTGAAGCTTTCTTT.

This clone was detected once. CDR3: CASSSSDLRGWQYF. CDR3 nucleotide sequence: TGTGCCAGCAGCTCTAGTGACCTCAGAGGTTGGCAGTACTTC. The rearrangement joins TRBV13 to TRBJ2-7; no definite D call. Trimming pared 4 bases from V and 9 bases from J, leaving 19 bases between. Germline V CDR1 and CDR2: PRHDT, FYEKMQ (reference sequence). The CDR3 has 14 amino acids. The entire variable domain, with the rest obtained from reference TRBV13 and TRBJ2-7, is as follows: AAGVIQSPRHLIKEKRETATLKCYPIPRHDTVYWYQQGPGQDPQFLISFYEKMQSDKGSIPDRFSAQQFSDYHSELNMSSLELGDSALYFCASSSSDLRGWQYFGPGTRLTVT.

The chain links TRBV6-1 to TRBJ2-5; D perhaps matches TRBD2 (6 bases). This CDR3 is 14 amino acids long. V shed 2 bases and J shed 5 bases, with 12 bases lying between them. CDR1 MNHNS and CDR2 SASEGT come from the germline V gene. The DNA of the CDR3 is TGTGCCAGCAGTGAATGGCGGGGACCGGAGACCCAGTACTTC. This translates into CASSEWRGPETQYF.

V gene TRBV6-5 combines with J gene TRBJ1-1, with D perhaps TRBD1 (5 bases). Per the germline V gene, CDR1 is MNHEY and CDR2 is SVGAGI. V was trimmed by 6 bases and J by 0 bases, leaving 14 bases between them. The length of the CDR3 is 15 residues. Here the CDR3 DNA reads TGTGCCAGCAGCTCCTGGGGGGTGCTGAACACTGAAGCTTTCTTT. As protein: CASSSWGVLNTEAFF.